This T cell receptor (beta chain) is from a study of regulatory T cells in long-lasting Graves disease. About the research overall: Antithyroid drugs had been taken under 3 months by newly diagnosed Graves' patients. Study-level points and caveats: Newly diagnosed patients shared 950 to 1,000 public clonotypes; persistent patients shared 2,500 to 3,000.

In its sample, this clonotype was seen a few times. Its specificity is not known. Libraries of TCR beta came from iRepertoire HTBI primers plus Arm-PCR of CDR3 regions. TCRdb reprocessed the multiplex PCR reads via MiXCR and lists one record per CDR3 protein. Here the sample spans approximately 400,000 distinct CDR3 sequences, 14% to 15% being singletons. Germline V gene sequence: CDR1 SQVTM, CDR2 ANQGSEA. V lost 0 bases to trimming and J lost 3 bases, with 9 bases between them. This CDR3 is built from 13 residues. Time point in this sample: newly diagnosed GD, antithyroid drugs for less than 3 months. From PBMCs, RNA was extracted and then used to make the TCR library. The same data also contributed to another study, on T cells in Graves' hyperthyroidism and ophthalmopathy. That investigation notes: Patients aged 18 to 65 had newly diagnosed hyperthyroidism lasting under 2 months. The HTBI primer set drove a first-round RT-PCR of the TCR CDR3.

The sequenced sample was peripheral blood mononuclear cells (PBMCs), obtained at new diagnosis, from a patient treated with antithyroid drugs. This sequence originates from a woman aged 40-49 years with Graves disease. The chain carries TRBV29-1 and TRBJ2-7, with D tentatively TRBD1 or TRBD2 (6 bases each). The CDR3 loop is CSVEDGGGYEQYF. CDR3 nucleotide sequence: TGCAGCGTTGAAGATGGAGGGGGCTACGAGCAGTACTTC.